Included here is one T cell receptor (beta chain) sequence, with context. What it binds is unknown. The PCR ran on 60 Vbeta and 13 Jbeta primers. Libraries were prepared by immunoSEQ multiplex PCR; TCRdb keeps only in-frame clonotypes and omits some of them. Found here are about 180,000 clones, roughly 78% of them singletons; the top ten hold approximately 0.7%. V was cut by 0 bases and J by 6 bases, with 8 bases left in between. The CDR3 has 13 residues. Per the germline V gene, CDR1 is PRHDT and CDR2 is FYEKMQ (reference sequence). The data were taken from a study of cytomegalovirus exposure and HLA in healthy donors. Findings of the study overall: The listing of about 150 TCR beta chains classed them as cytomegalovirus-associated. Several top significant clusters appeared, in a later analysis, to be linked to common viral pathogens. Presence/absence analysis assumed near-uniform sequencing depth across donors.

This chain connects TRBV13 to TRBJ1-2, with a tentative D call TRBD1 (5 bases). The specimen was PBMCs. The TCR was taken from a woman in her forties in good health and CMV-seronegative. CDR3: CASSLGWGNGYTF. In DNA form, the CDR3 reads TGTGCCAGCAGCTTAGGTTGGGGCAATGGCTACACCTTC. Looking up the rest from reference TRBV13 and TRBJ1-2 gives the full variable domain: AAGVIQSPRHLIKEKRETATLKCYPIPRHDTVYWYQQGPGQDPQFLISFYEKMQSDKGSIPDRFSAQQFSDYHSELNMSSLELGDSALYFCASSLGWGNGYTFGSGTRLTVV.